This T cell receptor beta chain was recorded in a study of high-grade serous ovarian cancer treatment subgroups (dated by TCRdb to the early 2020s). About the full investigation: A mean of about 14,000 reads and roughly 7,000 unique TCR beta rearrangements per sample was generated by sequencing. TCR beta repertoires were profiled in patients with high-grade serous ovarian cancer who were grouped, under a laparoscopic triage algorithm, by complete gross resection or by neoadjuvant chemotherapy response. The 30-patient cohort included about ten patients with no residual disease after primary surgery (R0), about ten excellent NACT responders, and about ten poor NACT responders. In total there were some 90 samples, since every patient provided one primary tumor sample and two metastatic tumor samples.

Spanning cysteine to phenylalanine, the CDR3 consists of 15 amino acids. Left in the record is the CDR3 DNA by itself, 45 bases read in frame from the first base. Trimming costs V 0 bases and J 5 bases, and their ends lie 13 bases apart. CDR1 and CDR2 are drawn from the germline V gene: SGHRS, YFSETQ. Summary of the overall study and its limitations: Spatial information was not captured by bulk tumor TCR sequencing, so insight into HGSC tumor complexity and diversity was limited. TCR clonal relatedness correlated positively with neoantigen level and, by trend, with copy number variation and mutation load from whole-genome sequencing. TCR repertoire analyses focused on CDR3; CDR1 and CDR2 were not analyzed. Tumors from the same patient had repertoire similarity ranging from roughly 0.095 to 0.8, while tumors from different patients showed almost no similarity.

The 80 to 90 tumor samples underwent high-throughput TCR profiling using ImmunoSEQ. As for the authors' bioinformatics: To measure repertoire diversity, the metrics used were richness (unique productive sequences), clonality, evenness and relatedness, and the Bhattacharyya coefficient was used to assess similarity between samples. Conclusions stayed consistent in a sensitivity analysis that left out TCRs with fewer than two reads. Sourced from immuneACCESS, this table was stored by TCRdb with only in-frame sequences that have V and J called. A share of the clones is absent; for the studies checked, an unresolved V gene accounts for under half, and the remainder has no known explanation. Clone size and the V and J calls come from that table; the DNA yielded D and trimming. This sample comprises some 7,000 clones, 72% of them detected only once. The ten largest clones add up to about 5% of the sample.

Tumor samples were obtained before definitive surgery or chemotherapy. Genomic DNA extraction was performed by the MD Anderson Biospecimen Extraction Resource, and TCR sequencing was carried out by the MD Anderson Cancer Genomics Laboratory. For this clone: What antigen it recognizes has not been identified. The record has no base qualities; no much larger clone is one base away.

The V and J segments used are TRBV5-1 and TRBJ2-3; the D gene lacks a confident call. The clonotype originates from a human donor with high-grade serous ovarian cancer. The specimen sequenced was tumor tissue. The CDR3 region: CASSLAVRDLDTQYF. At the DNA level, the sequence is TGCGCCAGCAGCTTGGCCGTACGCGATCTAGATACGCAGTATTTT.